This entry is about one TCR beta chain. The multiple sclerosis controls were treatment-naive patients, and their relapsing-remitting disease was stable or active. Negative isolation yielded the CD8+ and CD4+ T cells, while FACS enriched the TEMRA cells. The data belong to a study of CD8 T cells in Susac syndrome. cDNA came from about 0.5 to 1 ug RNA primed by random hexamers. By means of immunoSEQ multiplex PCR, TCR beta CDR3 spanning 54 Vbeta and 13 Jbeta underwent amplification. TCRdb re-called the immunoSEQ multiplex PCR reads through MiXCR, storing one row per CDR3 protein. The sample lists some 120,000 distinct CDR3 sequences; roughly 93% were seen once. The sequence derives from a human donor with multiple sclerosis. Sequenced material: CD8+ T cells from PBMCs.

Here the CDR3 reads CASNMVGLRTDTQYF. The DNA of the CDR3 is TGTGCCAGCAACATGGTGGGACTCCGCACAGATACGCAGTATTTT. V usage is TRBV11-1 and J usage is TRBJ2-3; the D gene is possibly TRBD2 (6 bases). The CDR3 spans 15 residues. Germline loops: CDR1 SGHAT, CDR2 FQDESV (reference sequence). Trimming cost V 7 bases and J 1 base, with 15 bases left between them.